This T cell receptor beta chain came from a study of blood T cell repertoires in COVID-19. Study in general: COVID-19 samples, acute and convalescent, were from the United States, Italy and Spain. T cells, B-cell-depleted T cells, or PBMCs supplied cDNA or gDNA.

As originally analysed: Amplified reference gene primers provided the basis for estimating nucleated cell counts. Some clones are missing from TCRdb's copy, which holds only in-frame ones; the method was immunoSEQ multiplex PCR. D and trimming were read from the DNA, whereas the V and J calls and clone size are those reported in that table. The table includes around 70,000 clones, about 88% detected once. Trimming stripped 8 bases from V and 13 bases from J, with 11 bases between. Germline loops: CDR1 SQVTM, CDR2 ANQGSEA. The CDR3 runs 8 residues. This clonotype originated in a man in his fifties or sixties with acute or convalescent COVID-19. Sequencing input: peripheral blood. The chain is built from TRBV29-1 and TRBJ1-2; D gene ambiguous. CDR3 coding DNA: TGCAGCCTCGACGGAGGCACCTTC. This encodes CSLDGGTF.